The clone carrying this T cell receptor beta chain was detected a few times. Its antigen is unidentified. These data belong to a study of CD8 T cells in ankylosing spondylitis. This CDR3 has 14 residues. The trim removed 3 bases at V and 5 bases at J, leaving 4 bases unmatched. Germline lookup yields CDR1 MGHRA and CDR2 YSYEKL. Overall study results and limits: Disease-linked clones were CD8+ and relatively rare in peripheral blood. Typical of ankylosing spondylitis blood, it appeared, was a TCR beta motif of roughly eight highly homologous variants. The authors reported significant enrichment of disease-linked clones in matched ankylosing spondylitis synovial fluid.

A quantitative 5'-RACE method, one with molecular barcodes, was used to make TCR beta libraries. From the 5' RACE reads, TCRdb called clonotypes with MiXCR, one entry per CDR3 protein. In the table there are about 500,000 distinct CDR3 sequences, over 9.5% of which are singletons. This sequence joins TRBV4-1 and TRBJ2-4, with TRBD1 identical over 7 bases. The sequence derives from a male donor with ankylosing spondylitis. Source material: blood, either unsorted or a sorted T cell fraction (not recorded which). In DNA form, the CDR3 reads TGCGCCAGCAGCCACTTCGACAGGGAAAACATTCAGTACTTC. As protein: CASSHFDRENIQYF.